Given below is one TCR beta chain in context. Its matching antigen is unknown. These data are taken from a study of T-cell memory formation after mild COVID-19. TCRdb re-called the 5' RACE reads through MiXCR, storing one row per CDR3 protein. The sample shows some 68,000 distinct CDR3 sequences, 16% of them seen only once. Study-wide results and caveats: Researchers found some responding clones in pre-infection memory, a sign that cross-reactive memory joined.

CDR1 and CDR2 (germline): SGHVS, FQNEAQ. This CDR3 spans 15 amino acids. Trimming took 4 bases from V and 2 from J, leaving 15 bases between them. The chain carries TRBV7-8 and TRBJ2-7; D might be TRBD1 (5 bases). The sequence derives from an adult woman who had mild COVID-19 (a few samples of this study predate the infection). Cell type and time point are not known. The sequencing input was PBMCs or a T cell subset sorted from them (not recorded which). This chain's CDR3 is CASSSQFDSTYEQYF. The CDR3 bases are TGTGCCAGCAGCTCTCAATTCGACAGCACCTACGAGCAGTACTTC.